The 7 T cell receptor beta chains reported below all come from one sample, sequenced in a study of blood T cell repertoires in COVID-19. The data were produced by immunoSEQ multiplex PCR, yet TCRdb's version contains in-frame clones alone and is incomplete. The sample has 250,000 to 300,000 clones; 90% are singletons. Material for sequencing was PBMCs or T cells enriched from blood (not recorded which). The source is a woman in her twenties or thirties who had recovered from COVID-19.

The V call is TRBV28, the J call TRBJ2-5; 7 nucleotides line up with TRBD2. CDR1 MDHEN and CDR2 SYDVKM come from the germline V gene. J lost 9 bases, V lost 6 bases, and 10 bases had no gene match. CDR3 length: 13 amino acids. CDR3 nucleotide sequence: TGTGCCAGCAGACAAGGGACTGCGGGGGCCCAGTACTTC. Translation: CASRQGTAGAQYF.

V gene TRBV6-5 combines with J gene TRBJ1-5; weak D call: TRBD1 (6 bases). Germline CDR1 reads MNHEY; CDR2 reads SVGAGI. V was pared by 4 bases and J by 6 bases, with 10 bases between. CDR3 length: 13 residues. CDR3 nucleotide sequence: TGTGCCAGCAGTTCAGGGGAGAGTCAGCCCCAGCATTTT. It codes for CASSSGESQPQHF.

The CDR3 DNA reads as TGCGCCAGCAGCTTGGTGGGGGGAAACACTGAAGCTTTCTTT. Amino acid sequence: CASSLVGGNTEAFF. J is TRBJ1-1 and V is TRBV5-1; TRBD1 might be the D (5 bases). V was shortened by 0 bases and J by 2 bases, with 8 bases between the two germline ends. This CDR3 spans 14 amino acids. Looked up from germline, CDR1 is SGHRS and CDR2 is YFSETQ.

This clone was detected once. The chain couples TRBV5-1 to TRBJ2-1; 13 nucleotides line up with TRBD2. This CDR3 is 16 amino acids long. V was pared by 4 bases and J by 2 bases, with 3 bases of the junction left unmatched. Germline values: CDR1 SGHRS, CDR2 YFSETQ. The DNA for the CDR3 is TGCGCCAGCAGCGGAGGGACTAGCGGGGCCTACAATGAGCAGTTCTTC. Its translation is CASSGGTSGAYNEQFF.

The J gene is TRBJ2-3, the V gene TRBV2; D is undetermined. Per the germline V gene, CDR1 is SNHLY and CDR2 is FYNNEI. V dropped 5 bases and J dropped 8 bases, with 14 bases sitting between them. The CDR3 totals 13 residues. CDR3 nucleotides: TGTGCCAGCAGTAACCCCCCTCCCGGTACGCAGTATTTT. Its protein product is CASSNPPPGTQYF.

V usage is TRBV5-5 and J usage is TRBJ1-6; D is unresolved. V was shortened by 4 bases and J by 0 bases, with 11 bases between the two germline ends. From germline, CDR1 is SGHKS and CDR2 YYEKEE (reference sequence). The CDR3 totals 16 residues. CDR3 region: CASSPAQSSYNSPLHF. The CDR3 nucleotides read TGTGCCAGCAGCCCTGCACAGAGCTCCTATAATTCACCCCTCCACTTT.

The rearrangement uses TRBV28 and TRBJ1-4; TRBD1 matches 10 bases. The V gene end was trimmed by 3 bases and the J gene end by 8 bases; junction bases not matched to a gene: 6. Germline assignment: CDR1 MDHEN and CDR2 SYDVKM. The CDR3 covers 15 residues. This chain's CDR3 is CASSLWTGGEEKLFF. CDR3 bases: TGTGCCAGCAGTTTGTGGACAGGGGGAGAAGAAAAACTGTTTTTT.